The 25 T cell receptor beta chains presented below share a single source sample, sequenced in a study of T cells after yellow fever vaccination. Each CDR3 protein gets one entry after TCRdb re-called the 5' RACE reads with MiXCR. Of a few hundred thousand distinct CDR3 sequences in the sample, more than 3% were seen once. Here the sequenced sample was CD4+ T cells sorted from PBMCs, taken 10 days after the yellow fever booster vaccination. The receptor set was obtained from a man between 18 and 29 years old who received the YFV17D yellow fever vaccine.

This clonotype appeared many times. V usage is TRBV2 and J usage is TRBJ2-2; D perhaps matches TRBD2 (6 bases). This CDR3 has 15 residues. Trimming removed 5 bases from V and 4 bases from J, with 14 bases in between. CDR1 and CDR2 from the germline V gene are SNHLY and FYNNEI. This CDR3 reads CASSWRGASTGELFF. CDR3 coding DNA: TGTGCCAGCAGTTGGCGGGGAGCAAGCACCGGGGAGCTGTTTTTT.

This clonotype has at least ten counts. The chain recombines TRBV5-1 with TRBJ2-5; 10 positions match TRBD1. With 3 bases clipped from V and 5 bases from J, the junction kept 7 bases outside the gene matches. Germline V gene lookup returns CDR1 SGHRS and CDR2 YFSETQ. The CDR3 loop spans 15 amino acids. The CDR3 nucleotides read TGCGCCAGCAGCTCCGGGACAGGGGCTTGGGAGACCCAGTACTTC. This sequence encodes CASSSGTGAWETQYF.

The chain joins TRBV6-2 or TRBV6-3 to TRBJ1-2; D is undetermined. Trimming pared 2 bases from V and 3 bases from J, leaving 7 bases between. CDR3 length: 13 residues. CDR1 and CDR2 from the germline V gene are MNHEY and SVGEGT. The DNA for the CDR3 is TGTGCCAGCAGTTACCGGAGTTACTATGGCTACACCTTC. It encodes CASSYRSYYGYTF.

The V and J genes are TRBV10-3 and TRBJ2-3; D gene ambiguous. Germline V gene lookup returns CDR1 ENHRY and CDR2 SYGVKD. This CDR3 spans 22 amino acids. V lost 3 bases and J lost 0, with 31 bases in between. CDR3 DNA: TGTGCCATCAGTGATAACAGAGGAAGTACTTTGCTTGGTAACGTGAGCACAGATACGCAGTATTTT. This encodes CAISDNRGSTLLGNVSTDTQYF.

This clonotype was seen a few times. The chain recombines TRBV5-1 with TRBJ2-2; D unresolved. Trimming pared 4 bases from V and 2 bases from J, leaving 9 bases between. This CDR3 contains 14 residues. Germline CDR1 and CDR2: SGHRS and YFSETQ. The CDR3 loop reads CASSLRANTGELFF. CDR3 sequence (DNA): TGCGCCAGCAGCCTTAGAGCCAACACCGGGGAGCTGTTTTTT.

This clonotype was detected a few times. The rearrangement joins TRBV4-2 to TRBJ1-2; 9 nucleotides match TRBD1. Looked up from germline, CDR1 is LGHNA and CDR2 is YNFKEQ. The CDR3 spans 15 residues. The V gene end was trimmed by 3 bases and the J gene end by 7 bases; junction bases not matched to a gene: 9. The CDR3 reads CASSHETGGARGYTF. The CDR3 DNA reads TGTGCCAGCAGCCACGAAACAGGGGGCGCACGTGGCTACACCTTC.

The sample holds a few counts of this clonotype. The genes are TRBV5-1 and TRBJ1-1; D is perhaps TRBD1 (5 bases). This CDR3 comprises 16 residues. In germline, CDR1 is SGHRS, CDR2 YFSETQ. With 0 bases removed from V and 4 bases from J, the gap between germline ends came to 16 bases. The CDR3 DNA reads as TGCGCCAGCAGCTTGGGGGGGATAGGGGTCCCCACTGAAGCTTTCTTT. Translated, it gives CASSLGGIGVPTEAFF.

The CDR3 protein is CASRGGTGRSEGKLFF. The CDR3 DNA reads TGTGCCAGCAGAGGCGGGACAGGGAGGAGCGAGGGAAAACTGTTTTTT. The chain has TRBV7-2 and TRBJ1-4; 9 bases are shared with TRBD1. The CDR3 totals 16 residues. Per germline, CDR1 SGHTA and CDR2 FQGNSA. Germline trimming cut 6 bases from V and 10 bases from J; bases unmatched to any gene: 15.

This clonotype has at least ten counts. DNA of the CDR3: TGCAGCATTAGCAAGCTGGGGATTAATGAAAAACTGTTTTTT. Translated: CSISKLGINEKLFF. The gene calls are TRBV20-1 and TRBJ1-4; no reliable D call. CDR3 size: 14 residues. Germline V gene sequence: CDR1 DFQATT, CDR2 SNEGSKA (reference sequence).

This clonotype was found a few times. The chain recombines TRBV6-6 with TRBJ2-5; D may be TRBD2 (6 bases). Germline V CDR1 and CDR2: MNHNY, SVGAGI (reference sequence). Trimming removed 4 bases at V and 5 bases at J, with 17 bases between. The CDR3 covers 15 residues. The CDR3 DNA sequence: TGTGCCAGCAGTTCTCCCGGGACTCCATGGGAGACCCAGTACTTC. It specifies CASSSPGTPWETQYF.

This clonotype came up many times. This chain links TRBV12-3 or TRBV12-4 with TRBJ1-2, with TRBD1 matching 8 bases. V lost 5 bases, J lost 7 bases, and 9 bases stayed unmatched. There are 14 residues in the CDR3. The CDR3 DNA reads TGTGCCAGCAGTCCTAGACAGGGGTGGAGTGGCTACACCTTC. The encoded protein is CASSPRQGWSGYTF.

The V gene is TRBV2, the J gene TRBJ2-3; D is undetermined. The CDR3 is 13 amino acids. V was cut by 3 bases and J by 3 bases, with 7 bases left in between. Germline-derived CDR1 and CDR2 are SNHLY and FYNNEI. CDR3 nucleotides: TGTGCCAGCAGTGACGAAGGGACAGATACGCAGTATTTT. This sequence encodes CASSDEGTDTQYF.

The genes are TRBV20-1 and TRBJ1-2; D is undetermined. This CDR3 has 14 residues. The V gene lost 4 bases and the J gene lost 0 bases, with 12 bases spanning the gap. Germline V lookup: CDR1 DFQATT, CDR2 SNEGSKA (reference sequence). The CDR3 region is CSAKEPPSNYGYTF. The CDR3 coding sequence is TGCAGTGCTAAGGAGCCACCCTCTAACTATGGCTACACCTTC.

This clonotype turned up a few times. The V and J genes are TRBV12-3 or TRBV12-4 and TRBJ2-7; possibly TRBD1 for D (6 bases). V lost 6 bases, J lost 6 bases, and 12 bases lay in between. The CDR3 totals 12 residues. CDR3 protein: CASSITGSEQYF. CDR3 DNA: TGTGCCAGCAGCATTACAGGGAGCGAGCAGTACTTC.

Ten or more counts support this clonotype. The chain uses TRBV7-6 and TRBJ2-3; 13 bases line up with TRBD2. The length of the CDR3 is 17 residues. J gave up 1 base and V 6 bases, and 7 bases lay outside the gene matches. CDR1 and CDR2 (germline): SGHVS, FNYEAQ. CDR3 DNA sequence: TGTGCCAGCAGAGACACCGGACTAGCGGGGGGCACAGATACGCAGTATTTT. Translation gives CASRDTGLAGGTDTQYF.

The chain carries TRBV27 and TRBJ1-5; TRBD1 agrees at 8 bases. Looked up from germline, CDR1 is MNHEY and CDR2 is SMNVEV (reference sequence). The CDR3 totals 14 residues. The V segment lost 6 bases and the J segment 6 bases; nucleotides outside the gene matches: 7. Here the CDR3 DNA reads TGTGCCAGCAGGACAGGGGTTATTGGTCAGCCCCAGCATTTT. It codes for CASRTGVIGQPQHF.

This clonotype has at least ten counts. This sequence joins TRBV12-3 or TRBV12-4 and TRBJ1-6, with D perhaps matching TRBD1 (5 bases). With 7 bases removed from V and 7 bases from J, the gap between germline ends came to 11 bases. The CDR3 sequence is 13 residues long. CDR3 DNA: TGTGCCAGCAAAGCAGGGATCAATTCACCCCTCCACTTT. Its translation is CASKAGINSPLHF.

This clonotype was detected many times. CDR3 DNA sequence: TGCAGTGCTAGCGGGTTGGGAGATACGCAGTATTTT. Translated, it gives CSASGLGDTQYF. The chain uses TRBV20-1 and TRBJ2-3; no firm D call. Germline CDR1 reads DFQATT; CDR2 reads SNEGSKA (reference sequence). The V end lost 3 bases, the J end lost 5 bases, and 9 bases lay between the germline ends. CDR3 length: 12 amino acids.

This clonotype was recorded at least ten times. The chain uses TRBV7-2 and TRBJ2-7; 9 positions agree with TRBD2. Germline loops: CDR1 SGHTA, CDR2 FQGNSA. The CDR3 length is 16 residues. V was pared by 2 bases and J by 2 bases, with 7 bases of the junction left unmatched. This chain's CDR3 is CASSLWLAGTPYEQYF. CDR3 bases: TGTGCCAGCAGCTTATGGCTAGCGGGGACGCCCTACGAGCAGTACTTC.

A few counts support this clonotype. The genes are TRBV28 and TRBJ2-1; D may be TRBD1 or TRBD2 (5 bases each). This CDR3 contains 12 residues. The germline V gene has CDR1 MDHEN and CDR2 SYDVKM. Trimming removed 4 bases at V and 11 bases at J, with 12 bases between. CDR3 sequence (DNA): TGTGCCAGCAGTTCCGAGGGGTTTCAGCAGTTCTTC. This gives the protein CASSSEGFQQFF.

This sequence joins TRBV11-3 and TRBJ2-3; 9 bases fit TRBD1. V lost 3 bases, J lost 6 bases, and 7 bases stayed unmatched. The CDR3 length is 15 residues. Germline V CDR1 and CDR2: SGHNT, YENEEA. The CDR3 region has the DNA TGTGCCAGCAGCTTGGGACAGGGAGTTGCGGATACGCAGTATTTT. This codes for CASSLGQGVADTQYF.

There are a few counts of this clonotype. The chain joins TRBV11-2 to TRBJ1-4, with D hard to call. The CDR3 consists of 13 residues. Germline V gene sequence: CDR1 SGHAT, CDR2 FQNNGV. V was cut by 5 bases and J by 15 bases, with 19 bases left in between. CDR3 bases: TGTGCCAGCAGCCCCCCCGCTCGGACGATTGTGTTTTTT. This gives the protein CASSPPARTIVFF.

This clonotype was counted between two and nine times. The rearrangement uses TRBV7-2 and TRBJ2-4, with D maybe TRBD2 (5 bases). This CDR3 region has 18 residues. The V gene lost 2 bases and the J gene lost 0 bases, with 17 bases spanning the gap. CDR1 SGHTA and CDR2 FQGNSA come from the germline V gene. CDR3 coding DNA: TGTGCCAGCAGCTTACTCCCTGGACTCCTACCAGCCAAAAACATTCAGTACTTC. Protein product: CASSLLPGLLPAKNIQYF.

V is TRBV20-1 and J is TRBJ1-3; no clear D. The V gene lost 0 bases and the J gene lost 4 bases, with 7 bases spanning the gap. In germline, CDR1 is DFQATT, CDR2 SNEGSKA (reference sequence). This CDR3 comprises 13 residues. Here the CDR3 reads CSARDPVGNTIYF. CDR3 DNA: TGCAGTGCTAGAGATCCAGTGGGAAACACCATATATTTT.

A few counts support this clonotype. The V gene is TRBV5-1, the J gene TRBJ1-1, with D hard to call. The V gene lost 3 bases and the J gene lost 12 bases, with 21 bases spanning the gap. The germline V gene encodes CDR1 SGHRS and CDR2 YFSETQ. The CDR3 has 14 amino acids. The CDR3 is CASSSEVGTAGSFF. The CDR3 DNA follows: TGCGCCAGCAGCTCGGAGGTAGGAACGGCTGGGTCTTTCTTT.